This is a list of T cell receptor beta chains from one sample in a study of CD8 T cells in Susac syndrome. TCRdb processed the immunoSEQ multiplex PCR reads anew with MiXCR; each CDR3 protein has one entry. The data hold 250,000 to 300,000 distinct CDR3 sequences, with roughly 85% observed a single time. Sequencing was carried out using CD8+ T cells from PBMCs. The receptors stem from a human donor with multiple sclerosis. The CDR3 runs from the conserved cysteine through the conserved F or W. A D gene is named only where the DNA matches it firmly. Clone size, where shown, is once, few, many, or a class for clones that have expanded.

j_call | v_call | clone_size | d_call | cdr3_aa | cdr3_nt
TRBJ2-1 | TRBV4-3 | few | - | CASSQDRYGSSYNEQFF | TGCGCCAGCAGCCAAGATCGATACGGCAGCTCCTACAATGAGCAGTTCTTC
TRBJ1-1 | TRBV7-3 | - | - | CASSPGTTEAFF | TGTGCCAGCAGCCCCGGGACCACTGAAGCTTTCTTT
TRBJ2-3 | TRBV6-5 | - | - | CASTLIRGADTQYF | TGTGCCAGCACCCTGATCCGGGGAGCAGATACGCAGTATTTT
TRBJ2-7 | TRBV12-3/TRBV12-4 | - | - | CASRGASAYEQYF | TGTGCCAGCAGGGGGGCTAGCGCTTACGAGCAGTACTTC
TRBJ1-4 | TRBV13 | - | - | CASSFGSAAETGEKLFF | TGTGCCAGCAGTTTCGGGAGCGCGGCCGAAACTGGTGAAAAACTGTTTTTT
TRBJ2-7 | TRBV9 | - | TRBD1 | CASSVGDRGKQTYEQYF | TGTGCCAGCAGCGTAGGGGACAGGGGAAAACAAACCTACGAGCAGTACTTC
TRBJ2-1 | TRBV29-1 | once | TRBD2 | CSVASTSGSHEQFF | TGCAGCGTCGCGTCGACTAGCGGGAGCCATGAGCAGTTCTTC
TRBJ2-7 | TRBV12-3/TRBV12-4 | once | - | CASGTSADNEQYF | TGTGCCAGCGGAACGTCCGCGGACAACGAGCAGTACTTC
TRBJ2-1 | TRBV20-1 | once | TRBD2 | CSARDLSPLLPWSTSGSSNEQFF | TGCAGTGCTAGAGATCTCTCTCCTCTTCTGCCCTGGTCGACTAGCGGGAGTTCAAATGAGCAGTTCTTC
TRBJ2-3 | TRBV30 | - | - | CAWSEGLGPDTQYF | TGTGCCTGGAGTGAGGGTCTGGGGCCAGATACGCAGTATTTT
TRBJ2-1 | TRBV16 | - | TRBD2 | CASTSQGLAGGLNEQFF | TGTGCCAGCACCTCCCAAGGCCTAGCGGGAGGCCTCAATGAGCAGTTCTTC
TRBJ2-1 | TRBV25-1 | - | TRBD2 | CASSESVTTSGRYNEQFF | TGTGCCAGCAGTGAATCAGTTACAACTAGCGGGAGGTACAATGAGCAGTTCTTC
TRBJ2-7 | TRBV4-2 | few | TRBD2 | CASSQDPVLAASYEQYF | TGTGCCAGCAGCCAAGATCCCGTCCTAGCGGCGTCCTACGAGCAGTACTTC
TRBJ2-1 | TRBV27 | once | TRBD2 | CASTLTSRGNEQFF | TGTGCCAGCACCCTGACTAGCCGCGGCAATGAGCAGTTCTTC
TRBJ2-1 | TRBV19 | - | - | CASSTTGNQMSNEQFF | TGTGCCAGTAGTACCACAGGAAATCAAATGAGCAATGAGCAGTTCTTC
TRBJ2-5 | TRBV6-2/TRBV6-3 | few | TRBD2 | CASSYAGGPYIQYF | TGTGCCAGCAGTTACGCGGGAGGGCCGTATATTCAGTACTTC
TRBJ2-5 | TRBV13 | - | - | CASSLSVTAEHQETQYF | TGTGCCAGCAGCTTATCTGTGACGGCGGAACATCAAGAGACCCAGTACTTC
TRBJ2-7 | TRBV25-1 | - | - | CASSGIERSGDEQYF | TGTGCCAGCAGTGGGATAGAGAGATCGGGAGACGAGCAGTACTTC
TRBJ2-7 | TRBV5-6 | - | - | CASSTRPDEQYF | TGTGCCAGCAGCACCCGCCCGGACGAGCAGTACTTC
TRBJ1-1 | TRBV6-9 | - | TRBD1 | CASSDIKIQGVAHNTEAFF | TGTGCCAGCAGCGATATAAAAATCCAGGGGGTTGCGCATAACACTGAAGCTTTCTTT
TRBJ2-3 | TRBV27 | - | - | CASSLSGRDTQYF | TGTGCCAGCAGTTTATCAGGCAGAGATACGCAGTATTTT
TRBJ2-1 | TRBV20-1 | - | TRBD2 | CSDLLRASGRLPYNEQFF | TGCAGTGATCTCCTCCGGGCTAGCGGGAGGCTACCTTACAATGAGCAGTTCTTC
TRBJ1-1 | TRBV27 | - | - | CASSVQGLFTEAFF | TGTGCCAGCAGTGTCCAGGGCCTGTTCACTGAAGCTTTCTTT
TRBJ2-7 | TRBV2 | - | TRBD2 | CARGTSGRRYEQYF | TGTGCCCGTGGGACTAGCGGGAGGAGGTACGAGCAGTACTTC
TRBJ1-3 | TRBV28 | - | TRBD1 | CASSLPTVDRGLGGNTIYF | TGTGCCAGCAGTTTACCCACGGTGGACAGGGGCCTAGGAGGAAACACCATATATTTT
TRBJ2-7 | TRBV2 | - | - | CASSERRLDDYEQYF | TGTGCCAGCAGTGAAAGGAGGCTGGATGACTACGAGCAGTACTTC
TRBJ2-2 | TRBV13 | - | TRBD2 | CASSFLASGSLGGELFF | TGTGCCAGCAGCTTCCTGGCTAGCGGGAGTTTAGGGGGGGAGCTGTTTTTT
TRBJ2-6 | TRBV28 | few | - | CASSLDRYSGANVLTF | TGTGCCAGCAGCTTAGACCGGTACTCTGGGGCCAACGTCCTGACTTTC
TRBJ1-1 | TRBV29-1 | - | - | CSVDGYVTEAFF | TGCAGCGTAGATGGGTATGTCACTGAAGCTTTCTTT
TRBJ1-1 | TRBV30 | - | - | CACNWGTEAFF | TGTGCCTGCAATTGGGGCACTGAAGCTTTCTTT
TRBJ2-1 | TRBV19 | - | TRBD2 | CASSSERGGRSDEQFF | TGTGCCAGTAGTAGCGAAAGGGGCGGGAGAAGTGATGAGCAGTTCTTC
TRBJ2-1 | TRBV30 | - | - | CAWSVDQGSYNEQFF | TGTGCCTGGAGTGTAGATCAGGGGTCCTACAATGAGCAGTTCTTC
TRBJ1-1 | TRBV12-3/TRBV12-4 | - | - | CASSLRDGGWDPEAFF | TGTGCCAGCAGTTTAAGGGACGGGGGATGGGACCCAGAAGCTTTCTTT
TRBJ2-3 | TRBV12-3/TRBV12-4 | few | TRBD2 | CASTLLAGVPTQYF | TGTGCCAGCACCCTACTAGCGGGAGTCCCTACGCAGTATTTT
TRBJ1-1 | TRBV3-1 | - | - | CASSPSPLIYANTEAFF | TGTGCCAGCAGCCCGAGTCCTTTGATATACGCGAACACTGAAGCTTTCTTT
TRBJ2-7 | TRBV27 | - | - | CASSFRDAAYEQYF | TGTGCCAGCAGTTTCCGGGACGCCGCCTACGAGCAGTACTTC
TRBJ1-4 | TRBV6-5 | - | TRBD1 | CASSGTGREKLFF | TGTGCCAGCAGCGGGACAGGGCGGGAAAAACTGTTTTTT
TRBJ2-7 | TRBV7-2 | - | - | CASSLGRLFYEQCF | TGTGCCAGCAGCTTGGGACGGCTCTTCTACGAGCAGTGCTTC
TRBJ2-2 | TRBV7-6 | - | - | CASRPGTSVRELFF | -
TRBJ2-1 | TRBV24-1 | - | - | CATSGSGYNEQFF | TGTGCCACCAGTGGTTCGGGATACAATGAGCAGTTCTTC
TRBJ2-1 | TRBV9 | - | TRBD2 | CASSVENPPLAGGPDNEQFF | TGTGCCAGCAGCGTAGAAAACCCCCCACTAGCGGGAGGACCCGACAATGAGCAGTTCTTC
TRBJ1-4 | TRBV7-9 | once | - | CASSLDEKLFF | TGTGCCAGCAGCTTAGATGAAAAACTGTTTTTT
TRBJ2-7 | TRBV27 | - | TRBD1 | CASSLEWQGAGYEQYF | TGTGCCAGCAGTTTAGAATGGCAGGGGGCCGGATACGAGCAGTACTTC
TRBJ2-7 | TRBV7-9 | - | TRBD1 | CASGRGRIDEQYF | TGTGCCAGTGGAAGGGGGCGCATCGACGAGCAGTACTTC
TRBJ1-2 | TRBV30 | - | - | CAWSGGGGGRNGYTF | TGTGCCTGGAGTGGGGGAGGGGGAGGAAGAAACGGCTACACCTTC
TRBJ1-2 | TRBV5-4 | - | TRBD1 | CASSEKGAGENYGYTF | TGTGCCAGCAGCGAAAAGGGGGCAGGGGAAAACTATGGCTACACCTTC
TRBJ1-2 | TRBV12-3/TRBV12-4 | - | - | CASTNSSGYTF | TGTGCCAGCACCAACAGTAGTGGCTACACCTTC
TRBJ2-7 | TRBV4-3 | - | TRBD2 | CASSQVAGQNTLSSYEQYF | TGCGCCAGCAGCCAAGTAGCGGGACAAAATACTCTAAGCTCCTACGAGCAGTACTTC
TRBJ2-2 | TRBV24-1 | - | - | CATSDREQGITGELFF | TGTGCCACCAGTGATCGCGAGCAGGGGATAACCGGGGAGCTGTTTTTT
TRBJ2-6 | TRBV5-6 | - | TRBD1 | CASSAWTGGAPAGANVLTF | TGTGCCAGCAGCGCTTGGACAGGGGGCGCCCCGGCTGGGGCCAACGTCCTGACTTTC
TRBJ2-1 | TRBV3-1 | - | - | CASSQVAEYPYNEQFF | TGTGCCAGCAGCCAAGTCGCGGAGTATCCCTACAATGAGCAGTTCTTC
TRBJ2-1 | TRBV28 | - | TRBD1 | CASSLTGAYNEQFF | TGTGCCAGCAGTCTTACAGGGGCCTACAATGAGCAGTTCTTC
TRBJ2-5 | TRBV19 | once | TRBD1 | CASSIGATGWQETQYF | TGTGCCAGTAGTATAGGTGCGACAGGGTGGCAAGAGACCCAGTACTTC
TRBJ2-7 | TRBV6-5 | - | TRBD2 | CASSGSGAFSYEQYF | TGTGCCAGCAGCGGAAGCGGGGCTTTCTCCTACGAGCAGTACTTC
TRBJ1-1 | TRBV6-5 | - | - | CASSYGQSNTEAFF | TGTGCCAGCAGTTACGGACAGTCGAACACTGAAGCTTTCTTT
TRBJ1-1 | TRBV10-2 | once | TRBD1 | CASGPGQGTEAFF | TGCGCCAGCGGACCGGGACAGGGCACTGAAGCTTTCTTT